This TCR beta chain emerged from a study of blood T cell repertoires in COVID-19. Study background: COVID-19 samples collected from the United States, Italy and Spain covered acute and convalescent phases. Sample material is recorded as cDNA or gDNA derived from T cells, B-cell-depleted T cells, or PBMCs.

In the original workflow: Reference gene primers were amplified, and this amplification served to estimate nucleated cell counts. The assay was immunoSEQ multiplex PCR, and TCRdb's table has in-frame clones only and misses some. V, J and clone size are taken as reported in that table, and D and trimming were inferred from the DNA itself. The sample holds roughly 240,000 clones; about four fifths are singletons and the top ten take about 3.9%. The TCR originated in a woman between 40 and 50 years old who had been exposed to COVID-19. The sample consisted of PBMCs or T cells enriched from blood (not recorded which).

The CDR3 DNA follows: TGTGCCAGCGGATGGGACAGGGGGCATCCAAGGGACTCTGGGGCCAACGTCCTGACTTTC. Protein sequence: CASGWDRGHPRDSGANVLTF. The chain employs TRBV3-1 (or the pseudogene TRBV3-2) and TRBJ2-6; 12 bases align to TRBD1. This CDR3 comprises 20 residues. The germline V gene has CDR1 LGHDT and CDR2 YNNKEL (reference sequence). V gave up 8 bases and J gave up 0 bases; unmatched junction bases: 14.